This TCR beta chain is from a study of CD8 T cells in ankylosing spondylitis. This clonotype turned up a few times. Its antigen is currently unknown. TCRdb fed the 5' RACE reads into MiXCR, producing one record per CDR3 protein. The sample lists 250,000 to 400,000 distinct CDR3 sequences; 9.5% to 13% were seen once. General observations from the study: Reported data indicate significant enrichment of disease-linked clones within matched ankylosing spondylitis synovial fluid.

The length of the CDR3 is 13 residues. V lost 7 bases and J 4 bases, leaving 13 bases between the germline ends. Looked up from germline, CDR1 is SGHRS and CDR2 is YFSETQ. This TCR was sampled from a female donor with ankylosing spondylitis or in good health (not recorded which). The gene calls are TRBV5-1 and TRBJ2-3; the D is unclear. The material sequenced was blood, either unsorted or a sorted T cell fraction (not recorded which). The CDR3 sequence: CASRPGEADTQYF. The CDR3 bases are TGCGCCAGCCGTCCGGGCGAGGCAGATACGCAGTATTTT.